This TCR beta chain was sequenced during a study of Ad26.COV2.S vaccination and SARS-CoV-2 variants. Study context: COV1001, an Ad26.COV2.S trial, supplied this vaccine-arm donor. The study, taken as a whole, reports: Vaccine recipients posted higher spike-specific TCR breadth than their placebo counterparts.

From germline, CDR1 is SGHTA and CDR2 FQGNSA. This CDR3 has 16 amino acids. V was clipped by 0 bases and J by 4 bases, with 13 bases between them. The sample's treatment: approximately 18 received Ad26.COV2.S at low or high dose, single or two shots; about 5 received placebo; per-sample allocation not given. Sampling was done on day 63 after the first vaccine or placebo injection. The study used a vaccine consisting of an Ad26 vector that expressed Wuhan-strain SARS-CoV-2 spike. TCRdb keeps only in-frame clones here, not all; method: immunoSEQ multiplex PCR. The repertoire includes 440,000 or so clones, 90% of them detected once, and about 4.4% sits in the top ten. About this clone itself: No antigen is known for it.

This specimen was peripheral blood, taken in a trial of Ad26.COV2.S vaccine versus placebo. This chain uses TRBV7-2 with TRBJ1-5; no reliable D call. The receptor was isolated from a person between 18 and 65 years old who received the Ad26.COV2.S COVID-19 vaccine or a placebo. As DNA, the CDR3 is TGTGCCAGCAGCTTAGCGGCGACCCAAGGTAATCAGCCCCAGCATTTT. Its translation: CASSLAATQGNQPQHF. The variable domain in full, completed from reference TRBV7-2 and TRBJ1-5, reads GAGVSQSPSNKVTEKGKDVELRCDPISGHTALYWYRQSLGQGLEFLIYFQGNSAPDKSGLPSDRFSAERTGGSVSTLTIQRTQQEDSAVYLCASSLAATQGNQPQHFGDGTRLSIL.